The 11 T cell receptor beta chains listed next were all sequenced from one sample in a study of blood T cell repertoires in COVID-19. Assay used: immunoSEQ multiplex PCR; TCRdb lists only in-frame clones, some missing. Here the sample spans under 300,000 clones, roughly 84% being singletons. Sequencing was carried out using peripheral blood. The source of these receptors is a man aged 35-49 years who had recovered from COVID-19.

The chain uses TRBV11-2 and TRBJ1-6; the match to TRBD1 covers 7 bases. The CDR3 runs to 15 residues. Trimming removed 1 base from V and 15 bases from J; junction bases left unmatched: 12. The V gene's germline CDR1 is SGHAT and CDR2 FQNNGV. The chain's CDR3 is CASSLVQGSSRVLHF. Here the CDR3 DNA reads TGTGCCAGCAGCTTAGTACAGGGGAGTTCAAGGGTCCTCCACTTT.

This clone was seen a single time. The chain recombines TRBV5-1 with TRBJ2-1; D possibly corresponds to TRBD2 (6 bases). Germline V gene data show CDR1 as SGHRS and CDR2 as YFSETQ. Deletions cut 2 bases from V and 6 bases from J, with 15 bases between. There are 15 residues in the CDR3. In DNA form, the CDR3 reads TGCGCCAGCAGCTTTACGGGGGAGCGCCGCAATGAGCAGTTCTTC. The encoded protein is CASSFTGERRNEQFF.

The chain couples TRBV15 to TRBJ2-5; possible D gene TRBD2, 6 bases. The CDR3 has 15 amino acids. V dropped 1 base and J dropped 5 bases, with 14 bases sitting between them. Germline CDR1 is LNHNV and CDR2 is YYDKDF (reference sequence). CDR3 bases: TGTGCCACCAGCAGAGGTGGGGCTCGGGGGGAGACCCAGTACTTC. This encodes CATSRGGARGETQYF.

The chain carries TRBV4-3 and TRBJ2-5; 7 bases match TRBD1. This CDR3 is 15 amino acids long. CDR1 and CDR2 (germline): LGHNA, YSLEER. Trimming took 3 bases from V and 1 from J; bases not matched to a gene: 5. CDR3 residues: CASSQQGQSQETQYF. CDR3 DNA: TGCGCCAGCAGCCAGCAGGGACAGTCCCAAGAGACCCAGTACTTC.

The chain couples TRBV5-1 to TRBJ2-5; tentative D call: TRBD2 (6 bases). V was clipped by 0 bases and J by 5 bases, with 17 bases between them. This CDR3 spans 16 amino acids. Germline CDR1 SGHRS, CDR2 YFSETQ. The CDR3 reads CASSLDWAGSGETQYF. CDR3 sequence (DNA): TGCGCCAGCAGCTTGGATTGGGCGGGGTCAGGGGAGACCCAGTACTTC.

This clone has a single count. This CDR3 reads CAWSGPRLPKNIQYF. CDR3 bases: TGTGCCTGGAGTGGGCCCCGCCTCCCCAAAAACATTCAGTACTTC. The rearrangement uses TRBV30 and TRBJ2-4; D ambiguous. This CDR3 comprises 15 residues. Trimming shortened V by 1 base and J by 2 bases, and 12 bases separated the two germline ends. CDR1 is GTSNPN and CDR2 is SVGIG in the germline V gene (reference sequence).

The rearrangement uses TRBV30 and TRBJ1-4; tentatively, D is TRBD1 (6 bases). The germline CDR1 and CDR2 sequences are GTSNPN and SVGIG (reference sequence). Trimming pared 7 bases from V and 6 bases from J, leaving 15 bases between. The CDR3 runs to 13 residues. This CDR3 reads CASKDRTYEKLFF. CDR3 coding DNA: TGTGCCTCTAAAGACAGGACATATGAAAAACTGTTTTTT.

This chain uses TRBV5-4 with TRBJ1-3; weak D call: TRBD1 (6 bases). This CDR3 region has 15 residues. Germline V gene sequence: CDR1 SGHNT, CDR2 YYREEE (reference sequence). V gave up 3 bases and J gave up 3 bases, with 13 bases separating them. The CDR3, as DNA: TGTGCCAGCAGCTCGCAGGGGTATGGTGGAAACACCATATATTTT. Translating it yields CASSSQGYGGNTIYF.

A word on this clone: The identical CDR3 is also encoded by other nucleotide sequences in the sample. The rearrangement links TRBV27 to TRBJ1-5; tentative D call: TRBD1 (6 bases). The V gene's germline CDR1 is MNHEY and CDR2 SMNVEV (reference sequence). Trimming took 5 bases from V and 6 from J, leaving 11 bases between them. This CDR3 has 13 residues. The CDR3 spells CASSLQGFQPQHF. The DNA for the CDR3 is TGTGCCAGCAGTCTACAGGGTTTTCAGCCCCAGCATTTT.

The CDR3 DNA is TGTGCCAGCAGCCCAGACCGGGACAGCCGCTATGGCTACACCTTC. This translates into CASSPDRDSRYGYTF. The chain uses TRBV11-3 and TRBJ1-2; 7 nucleotides line up with TRBD1. With 5 bases clipped from V and 4 bases from J, the junction kept 10 bases outside the gene matches. The CDR3 is made up of 15 amino acids. The V gene's germline CDR1 is SGHNT and CDR2 YENEEA. The whole variable domain, filled in from reference TRBV11-3 and TRBJ1-2, reads EAGVVQSPRYKIIEKKQPVAFWCNPISGHNTLYWYLQNLGQGPELLIRYENEEAVDDSQLPKDRFSAERLKGVDSTLKIQPAELGDSAVYLCASSPDRDSRYGYTFGSGTRLTVV.

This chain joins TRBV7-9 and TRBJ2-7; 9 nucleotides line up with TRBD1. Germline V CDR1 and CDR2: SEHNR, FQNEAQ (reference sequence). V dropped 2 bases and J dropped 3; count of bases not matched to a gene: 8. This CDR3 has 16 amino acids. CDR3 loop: CASSLHPRTGVYEQYF. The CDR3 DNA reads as TGTGCCAGCAGCTTACATCCCAGGACAGGGGTCTACGAGCAGTACTTC.